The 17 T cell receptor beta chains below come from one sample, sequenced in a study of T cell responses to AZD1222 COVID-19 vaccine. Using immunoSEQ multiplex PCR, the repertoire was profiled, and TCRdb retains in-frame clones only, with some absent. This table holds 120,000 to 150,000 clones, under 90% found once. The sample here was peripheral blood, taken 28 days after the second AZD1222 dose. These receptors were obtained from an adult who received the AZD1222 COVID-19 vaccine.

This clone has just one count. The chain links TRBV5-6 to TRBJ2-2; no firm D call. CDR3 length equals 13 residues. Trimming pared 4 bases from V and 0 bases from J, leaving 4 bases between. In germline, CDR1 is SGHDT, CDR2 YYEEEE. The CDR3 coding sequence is TGTGCCAGCAGCAGGACGAACACCGGGGAGCTGTTTTTT. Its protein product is CASSRTNTGELFF. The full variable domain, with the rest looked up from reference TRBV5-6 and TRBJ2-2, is DAGVTQSPTHLIKTRGQQVTLRCSPKSGHDTVSWYQQALGQGPQFIFQYYEEEERQRGNFPDRFSGHQFPNYSSELNVNALLLGDSALYLCASSRTNTGELFFGEGSRLTVL.

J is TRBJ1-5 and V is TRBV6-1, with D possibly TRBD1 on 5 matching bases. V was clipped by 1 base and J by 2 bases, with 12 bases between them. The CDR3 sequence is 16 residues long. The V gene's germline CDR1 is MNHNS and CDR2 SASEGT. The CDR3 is CASSEVSKGGNQPQHF. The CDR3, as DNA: TGTGCCAGCAGTGAAGTGAGTAAAGGGGGCAATCAGCCCCAGCATTTT.

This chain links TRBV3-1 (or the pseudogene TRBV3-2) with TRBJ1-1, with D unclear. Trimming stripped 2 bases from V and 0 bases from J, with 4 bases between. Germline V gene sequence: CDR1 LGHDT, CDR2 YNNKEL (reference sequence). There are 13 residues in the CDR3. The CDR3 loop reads CASSQQVNTEAFF. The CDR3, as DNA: TGTGCCAGCAGCCAACAAGTGAACACTGAAGCTTTCTTT.

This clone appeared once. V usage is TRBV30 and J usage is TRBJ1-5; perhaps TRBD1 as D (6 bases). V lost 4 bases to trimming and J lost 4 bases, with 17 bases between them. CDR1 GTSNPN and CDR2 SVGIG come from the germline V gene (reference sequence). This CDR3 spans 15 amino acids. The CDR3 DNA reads TGTGCCTGGAAAACCCAGGGGAATATTAATCAGCCCCAGCATTTT. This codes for CAWKTQGNINQPQHF.

For the CDR3, the DNA is TGTCTCCAGCTGCGGGACAGAAACAATGAGCAGTTCTTC. This encodes CLQLRDRNNEQFF. This sequence joins TRBV27 and TRBJ2-1; D perhaps matches TRBD1 (7 bases). Germline V gene data show CDR1 as MNHEY and CDR2 as SMNVEV (reference sequence). The CDR3 length is 13 residues.

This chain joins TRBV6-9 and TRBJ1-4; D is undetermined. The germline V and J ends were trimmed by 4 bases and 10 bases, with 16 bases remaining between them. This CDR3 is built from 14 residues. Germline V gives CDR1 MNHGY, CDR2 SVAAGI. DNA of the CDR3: TGTGCCAGCAGTTCTGGACGGCACTATAGAAAACTGTTTTTT. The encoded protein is CASSSGRHYRKLFF.

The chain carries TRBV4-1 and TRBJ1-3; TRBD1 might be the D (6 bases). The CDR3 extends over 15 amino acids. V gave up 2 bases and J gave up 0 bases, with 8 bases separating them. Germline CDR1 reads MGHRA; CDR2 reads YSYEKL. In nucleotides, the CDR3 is TGCGCCAGCAGCCAAAGACAGGACTCTGGAAACACCATATATTTT. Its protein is CASSQRQDSGNTIYF.

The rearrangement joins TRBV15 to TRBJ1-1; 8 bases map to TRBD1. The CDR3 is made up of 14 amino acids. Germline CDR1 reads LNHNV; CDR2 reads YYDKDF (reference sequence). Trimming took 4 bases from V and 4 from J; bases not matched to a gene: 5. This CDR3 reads CATSTRTGSTEAFF. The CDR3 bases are TGTGCCACCAGCACCCGGACAGGGAGCACTGAAGCTTTCTTT.

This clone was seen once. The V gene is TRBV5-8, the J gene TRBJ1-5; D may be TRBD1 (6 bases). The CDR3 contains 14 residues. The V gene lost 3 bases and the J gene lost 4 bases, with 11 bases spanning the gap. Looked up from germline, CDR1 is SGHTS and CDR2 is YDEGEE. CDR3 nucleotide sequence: TGTGCCAGCAGCTGGACGACAGGTAATCAGCCCCAGCATTTT. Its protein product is CASSWTTGNQPQHF.

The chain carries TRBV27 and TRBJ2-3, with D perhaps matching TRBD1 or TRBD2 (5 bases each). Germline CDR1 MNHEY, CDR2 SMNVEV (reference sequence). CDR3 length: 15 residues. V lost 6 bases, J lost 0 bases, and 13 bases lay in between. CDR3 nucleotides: TGTGCCAGCAGATGGGACCGCACTAGCACAGATACGCAGTATTTT. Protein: CASRWDRTSTDTQYF.

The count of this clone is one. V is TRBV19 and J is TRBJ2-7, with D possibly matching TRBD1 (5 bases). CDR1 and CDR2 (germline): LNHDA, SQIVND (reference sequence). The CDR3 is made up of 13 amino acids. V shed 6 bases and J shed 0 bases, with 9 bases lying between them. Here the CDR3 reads CASSTTVSYEQYF. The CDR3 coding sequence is TGTGCCAGTAGCACGACAGTCTCCTACGAGCAGTACTTC.

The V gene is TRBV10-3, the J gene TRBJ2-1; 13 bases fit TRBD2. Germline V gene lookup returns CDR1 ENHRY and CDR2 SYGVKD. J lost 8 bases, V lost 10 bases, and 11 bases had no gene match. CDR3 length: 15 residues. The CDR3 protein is CATRSTSGGADEQFF. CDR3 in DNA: TGTGCCACCAGAAGCACTAGCGGGGGGGCAGATGAGCAGTTCTTC.

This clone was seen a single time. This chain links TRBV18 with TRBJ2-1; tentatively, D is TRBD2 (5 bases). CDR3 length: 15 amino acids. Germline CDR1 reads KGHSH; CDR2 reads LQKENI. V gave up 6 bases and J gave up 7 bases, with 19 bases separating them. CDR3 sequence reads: CASSRSWTDGNEQFF. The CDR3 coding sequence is TGTGCCAGCTCCCGAAGTTGGACTGACGGGAATGAGCAGTTCTTC.

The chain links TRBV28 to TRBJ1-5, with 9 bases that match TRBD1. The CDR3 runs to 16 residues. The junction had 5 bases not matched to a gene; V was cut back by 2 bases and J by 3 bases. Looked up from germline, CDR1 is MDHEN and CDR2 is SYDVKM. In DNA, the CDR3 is TGTGCCAGCAGTTTAACACGGACAGGGGACAATCAGCCCCAGCATTTT. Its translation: CASSLTRTGDNQPQHF. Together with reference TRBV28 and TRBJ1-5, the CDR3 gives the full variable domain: DVKVTQSSRYLVKRTGEKVFLECVQDMDHENMFWYRQDPGLGLRLIYFSYDVKMKEKGDIPEGYSVSREKKERFSLILESASTNQTSMYLCASSLTRTGDNQPQHFGDGTRLSIL.

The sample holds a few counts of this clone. The CDR3 is CASSFASAGEKLFF. The CDR3 region has the DNA TGTGCCAGCAGCTTCGCATCCGCGGGGGAAAAACTGTTTTTT. The chain has TRBV7-9 and TRBJ1-4; D remains unclear. This CDR3 has 14 amino acids. Trimming pared 3 bases from V and 8 bases from J, leaving 13 bases between. The germline V gene encodes CDR1 SEHNR and CDR2 FQNEAQ (reference sequence).

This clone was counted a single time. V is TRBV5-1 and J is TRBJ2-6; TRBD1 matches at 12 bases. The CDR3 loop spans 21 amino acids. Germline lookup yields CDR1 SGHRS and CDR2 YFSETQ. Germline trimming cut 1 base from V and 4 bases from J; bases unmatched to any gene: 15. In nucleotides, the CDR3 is TGCGCCAGCAGCTTGTGGGGACTCCGGGGACAGGGGGCGCGCGGGGCCAACGTCCTGACTTTC. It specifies CASSLWGLRGQGARGANVLTF. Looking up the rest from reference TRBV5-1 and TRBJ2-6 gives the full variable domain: KAGVTQTPRYLIKTRGQQVTLSCSPISGHRSVSWYQQTPGQGLQFLFEYFSETQRNKGNFPGRFSGRQFSNSRSEMNVSTLELGDSALYLCASSLWGLRGQGARGANVLTFGAGSRLTVL.

The DNA of the CDR3 is TGTGCCAGCAGAGGACTAGCGCTACAAGAGACCCAGTACTTC. It yields the protein CASRGLALQETQYF. The chain has TRBV27 and TRBJ2-5; 9 nucleotides agree with TRBD2. Germline assignment: CDR1 MNHEY and CDR2 SMNVEV (reference sequence). The CDR3 length is 14 residues. Unmatched junction bases numbered 4, after V lost 6 bases and J lost 2 bases.